Ten or more counts support the clone carrying this T cell receptor (beta chain). This sample is drawn from a study of T cells in Graves' hyperthyroidism and ophthalmopathy. V was clipped by 3 bases and J by 4 bases; unmatched bases: 8. Looked up from germline, CDR1 is DFQATT and CDR2 is SNEGSKA (reference sequence). This CDR3 spans 15 amino acids. Amplification yielded TCR beta CDR3 regions, with RNA transcripts as the source. HTBI primers were employed in a first-round RT-PCR of the TCR CDR3. TCRdb fed the multiplex PCR reads into MiXCR, producing one record per CDR3 protein. The sample has hundreds of thousands of distinct CDR3 sequences; about 17% are singletons.

The TCR originated in a woman under 40 with Graves' hyperthyroidism. The chain joins TRBV20-1 to TRBJ2-1, with 8 nucleotides matching TRBD2. Sequenced sample: blood. The CDR3 reads CSASTVTSVYNEQFF. CDR3 nucleotides: TGCAGTGCTAGTACGGTGACTAGCGTATACAATGAGCAGTTCTTC.